This TCR beta chain was found in a study of shared clonotypes between healthy human individuals. None of the donors, who were healthy HIV-negative adults, had recently had acute infections or vaccinations. Study-wide findings and caveats: A reduction in generation probabilities was seen for non-shared clonotypes relative to those shared by all four donors.

Measured with immunoSEQ multiplex PCR; TCRdb has only the in-frame clones, and not every one. The profile shows 2 million to 3 million clones, roughly nine tenths of them singletons. With regard to this clone: Antigen unknown.

The CDR3 runs 15 residues. The germline V gene encodes CDR1 LNHNV and CDR2 YYDKDF (reference sequence). Trimming stripped 0 bases from V and 4 bases from J, with 11 bases between. V usage is TRBV15 and J usage is TRBJ2-3; unclear D gene. This TCR was sampled from a man aged 18 to 30 in good health. The sample consisted of naive CD4+ T cells sorted from blood. Subset indicated: CD45RA+ positively selected. DNA of the CDR3: TGTGCCACCAGCAGAGATGATGGGGTGGCAGATACGCAGTATTTT. This sequence encodes CATSRDDGVADTQYF.